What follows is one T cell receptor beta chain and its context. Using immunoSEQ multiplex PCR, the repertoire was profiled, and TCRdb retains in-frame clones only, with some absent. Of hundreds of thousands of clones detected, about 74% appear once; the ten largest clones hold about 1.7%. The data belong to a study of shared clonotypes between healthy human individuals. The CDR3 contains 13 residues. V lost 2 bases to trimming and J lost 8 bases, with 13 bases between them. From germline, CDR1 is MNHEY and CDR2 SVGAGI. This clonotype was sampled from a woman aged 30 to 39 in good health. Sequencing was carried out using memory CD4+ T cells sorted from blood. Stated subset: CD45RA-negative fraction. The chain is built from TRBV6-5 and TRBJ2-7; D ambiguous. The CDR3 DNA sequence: TGTGCCAGCAGTTACCCGGCCGAGGTCCAGCAGTACTTC. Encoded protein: CASSYPAEVQQYF.